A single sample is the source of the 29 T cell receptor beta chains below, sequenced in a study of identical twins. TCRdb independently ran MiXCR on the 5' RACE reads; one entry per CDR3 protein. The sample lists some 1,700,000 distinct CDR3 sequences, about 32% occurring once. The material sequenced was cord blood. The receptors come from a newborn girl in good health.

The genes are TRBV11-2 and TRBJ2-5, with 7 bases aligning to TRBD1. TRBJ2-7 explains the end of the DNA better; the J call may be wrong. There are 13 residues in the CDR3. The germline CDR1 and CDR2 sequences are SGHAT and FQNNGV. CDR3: CASSLDRQGEQYF. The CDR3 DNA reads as TGTGCCAGCAGCTTAGATCGACAGGGCGAGCAGTACTTC.

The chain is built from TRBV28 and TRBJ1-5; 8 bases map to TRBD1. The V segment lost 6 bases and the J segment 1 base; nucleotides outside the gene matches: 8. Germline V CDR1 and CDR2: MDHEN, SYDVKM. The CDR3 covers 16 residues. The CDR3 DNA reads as TGTGCCAGCAGGCCGCGCAGGGGGCCGAGCAATCAGCCCCAGCATTTT. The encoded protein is CASRPRRGPSNQPQHF.

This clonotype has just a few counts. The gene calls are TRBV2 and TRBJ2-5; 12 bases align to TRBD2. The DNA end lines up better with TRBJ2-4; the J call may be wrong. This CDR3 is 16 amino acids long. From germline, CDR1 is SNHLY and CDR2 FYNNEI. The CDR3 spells CASSPGLAGPVNIQYF. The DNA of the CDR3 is TGTGCCAGCAGCCCCGGACTAGCGGGGCCCGTAAACATTCAGTACTTC.

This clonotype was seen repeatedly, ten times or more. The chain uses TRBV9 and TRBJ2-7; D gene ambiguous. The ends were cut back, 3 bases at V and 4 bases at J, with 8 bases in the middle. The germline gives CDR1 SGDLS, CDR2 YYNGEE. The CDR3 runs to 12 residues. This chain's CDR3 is CASSGDGYEQYF. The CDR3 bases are TGTGCCAGCAGCGGAGACGGTTACGAGCAGTACTTC.

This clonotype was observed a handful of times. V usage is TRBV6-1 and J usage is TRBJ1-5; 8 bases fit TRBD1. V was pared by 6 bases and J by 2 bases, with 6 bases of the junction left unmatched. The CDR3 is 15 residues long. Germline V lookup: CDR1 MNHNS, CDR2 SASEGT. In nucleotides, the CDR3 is TGTGCCAGCAGGCCAAGGACAGGGCGCAATCAGCCCCAGCATTTT. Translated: CASRPRTGRNQPQHF.

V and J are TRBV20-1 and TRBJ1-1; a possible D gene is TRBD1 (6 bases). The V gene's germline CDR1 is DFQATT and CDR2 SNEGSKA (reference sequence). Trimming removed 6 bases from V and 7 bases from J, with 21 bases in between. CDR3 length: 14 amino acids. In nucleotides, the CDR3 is TGCAGTGCCGGGGGGGCTTCAGGTCTCCTTGAAGCTTTCTTT. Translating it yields CSAGGASGLLEAFF.

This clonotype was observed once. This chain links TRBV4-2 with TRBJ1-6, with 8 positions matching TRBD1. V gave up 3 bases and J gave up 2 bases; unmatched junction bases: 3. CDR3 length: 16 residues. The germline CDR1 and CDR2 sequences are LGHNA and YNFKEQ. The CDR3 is CASSHLQGAYNSPLHF. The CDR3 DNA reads TGTGCCAGCAGCCACCTACAGGGGGCCTATAATTCACCCCTCCACTTT.

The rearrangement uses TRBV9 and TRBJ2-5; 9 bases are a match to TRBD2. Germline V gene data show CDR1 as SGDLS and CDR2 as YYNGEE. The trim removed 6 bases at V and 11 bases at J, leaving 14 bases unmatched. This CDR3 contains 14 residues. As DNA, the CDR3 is TGTGCCAGCACCCCGAGCAGCGGGAGGAATGAGCAGTACTTC. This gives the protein CASTPSSGRNEQYF.

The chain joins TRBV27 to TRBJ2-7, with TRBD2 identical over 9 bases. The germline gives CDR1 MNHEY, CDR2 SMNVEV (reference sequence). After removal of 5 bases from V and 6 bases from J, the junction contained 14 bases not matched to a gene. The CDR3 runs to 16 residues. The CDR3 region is CASSVTRLAGVGEQYF. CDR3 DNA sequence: TGTGCCAGCAGTGTCACCCGGTTAGCGGGAGTCGGCGAGCAGTACTTC.

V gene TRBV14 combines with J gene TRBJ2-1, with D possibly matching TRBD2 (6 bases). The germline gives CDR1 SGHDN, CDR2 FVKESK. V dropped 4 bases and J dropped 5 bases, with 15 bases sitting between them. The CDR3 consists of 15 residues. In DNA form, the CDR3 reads TGTGCCAGCAGCCGATACGGGAGAGTGCACAATGAGCAGTTCTTC. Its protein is CASSRYGRVHNEQFF.

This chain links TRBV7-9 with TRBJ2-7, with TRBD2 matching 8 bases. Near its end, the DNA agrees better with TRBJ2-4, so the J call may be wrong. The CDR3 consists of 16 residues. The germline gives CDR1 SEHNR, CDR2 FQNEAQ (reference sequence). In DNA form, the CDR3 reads TGTGCCAGCAGCTTAGGCGTCGGGGGGGGCAGGGACATTCAGTACTTC. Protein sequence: CASSLGVGGGRDIQYF.

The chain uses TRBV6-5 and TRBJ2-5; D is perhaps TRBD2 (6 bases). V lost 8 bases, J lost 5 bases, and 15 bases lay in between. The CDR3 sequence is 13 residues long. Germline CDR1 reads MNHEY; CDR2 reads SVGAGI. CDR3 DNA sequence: TGTGCCAGCGCTTACGGGAGAGTGGAGACCCAGTACTTC. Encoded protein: CASAYGRVETQYF.

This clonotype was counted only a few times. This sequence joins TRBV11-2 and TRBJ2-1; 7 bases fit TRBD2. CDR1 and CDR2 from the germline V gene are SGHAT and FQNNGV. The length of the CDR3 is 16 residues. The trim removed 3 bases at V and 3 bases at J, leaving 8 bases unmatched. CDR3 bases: TGTGCCAGCAGCTTTTTGCGGGGAGGGAACTACAATGAGCAGTTCTTC. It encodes CASSFLRGGNYNEQFF.

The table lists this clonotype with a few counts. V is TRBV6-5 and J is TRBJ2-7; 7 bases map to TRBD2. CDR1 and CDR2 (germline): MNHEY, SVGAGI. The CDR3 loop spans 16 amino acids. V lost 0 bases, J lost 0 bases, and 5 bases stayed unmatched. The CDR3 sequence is CASSYSASGLSYEQYF. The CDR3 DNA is TGTGCCAGCAGTTACTCGGCTAGCGGCCTCTCCTACGAGCAGTACTTC.

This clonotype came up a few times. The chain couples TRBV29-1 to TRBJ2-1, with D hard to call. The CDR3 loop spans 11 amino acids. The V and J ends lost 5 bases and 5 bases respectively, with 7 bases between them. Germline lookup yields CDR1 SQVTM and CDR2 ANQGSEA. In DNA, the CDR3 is TGCAGCGTTCTTGGTGACAATGAGCAGTTCTTC. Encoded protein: CSVLGDNEQFF.

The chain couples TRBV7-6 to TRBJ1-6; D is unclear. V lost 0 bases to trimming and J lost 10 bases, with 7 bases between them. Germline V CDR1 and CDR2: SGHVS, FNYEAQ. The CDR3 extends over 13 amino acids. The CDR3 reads CASSLALKSPLHF. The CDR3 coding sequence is TGTGCCAGCAGCTTAGCCCTTAAGTCACCCCTCCACTTT.

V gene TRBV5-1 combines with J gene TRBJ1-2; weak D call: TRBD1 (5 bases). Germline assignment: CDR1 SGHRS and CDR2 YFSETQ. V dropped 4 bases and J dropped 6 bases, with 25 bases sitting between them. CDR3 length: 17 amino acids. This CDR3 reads CASSPRGDPGRINGYTF. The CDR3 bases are TGCGCCAGCAGCCCGCGGGGGGACCCTGGCAGGATTAATGGCTACACCTTC.

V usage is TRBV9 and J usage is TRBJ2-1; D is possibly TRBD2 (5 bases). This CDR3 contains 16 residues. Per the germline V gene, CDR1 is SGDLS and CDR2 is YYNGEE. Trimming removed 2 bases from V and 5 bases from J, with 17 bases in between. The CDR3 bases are TGTGCCAGCAGCGTTGGTAGCGTCACAAGGAACAATGAGCAGTTCTTC. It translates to CASSVGSVTRNNEQFF.

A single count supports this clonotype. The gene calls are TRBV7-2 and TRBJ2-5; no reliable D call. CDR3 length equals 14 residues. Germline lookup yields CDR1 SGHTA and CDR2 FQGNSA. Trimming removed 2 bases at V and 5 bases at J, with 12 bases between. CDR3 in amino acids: CASSLRSSLETQYF. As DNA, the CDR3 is TGTGCCAGCAGCTTACGATCCAGCCTGGAGACCCAGTACTTC.

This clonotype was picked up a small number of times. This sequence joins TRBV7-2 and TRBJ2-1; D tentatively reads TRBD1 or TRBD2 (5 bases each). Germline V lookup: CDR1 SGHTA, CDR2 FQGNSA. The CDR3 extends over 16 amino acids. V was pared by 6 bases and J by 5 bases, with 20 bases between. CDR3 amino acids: CASSERDGWDDNEQFF. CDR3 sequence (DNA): TGTGCCAGCAGTGAAAGGGACGGCTGGGATGACAATGAGCAGTTCTTC.

This chain's CDR3 is CASSQRGPRDKYYEQYF. CDR3 bases: TGTGCCAGCAGCCAAAGAGGGCCCCGGGACAAATACTACGAGCAGTACTTC. The chain combines TRBV4-2 with TRBJ2-7; a weak D match, TRBD1 (6 bases). This CDR3 comprises 17 residues. V lost 2 bases, J lost 3 bases, and 20 bases lay in between. Germline loops: CDR1 LGHNA, CDR2 YNFKEQ.

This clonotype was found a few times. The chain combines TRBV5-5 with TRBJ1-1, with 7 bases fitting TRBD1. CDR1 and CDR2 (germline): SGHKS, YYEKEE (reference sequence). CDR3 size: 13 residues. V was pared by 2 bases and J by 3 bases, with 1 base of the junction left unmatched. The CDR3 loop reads CASSFGTDTEAFF. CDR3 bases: TGTGCCAGCAGCTTTGGGACAGACACTGAAGCTTTCTTT.

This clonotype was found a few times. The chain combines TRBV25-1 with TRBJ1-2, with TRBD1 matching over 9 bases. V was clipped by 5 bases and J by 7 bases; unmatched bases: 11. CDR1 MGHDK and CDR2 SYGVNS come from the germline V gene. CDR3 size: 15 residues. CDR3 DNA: TGTGCCAGCAGTCCTTTCCGGGACAGGGTGACTGGCTACACCTTC. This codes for CASSPFRDRVTGYTF.

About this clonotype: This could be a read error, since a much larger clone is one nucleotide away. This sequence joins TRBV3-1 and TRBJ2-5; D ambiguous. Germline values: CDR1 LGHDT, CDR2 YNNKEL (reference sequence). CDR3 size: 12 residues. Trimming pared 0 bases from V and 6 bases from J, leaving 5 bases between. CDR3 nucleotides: TGTGCCAGCAGCCAAGATGCGCAGACCCAGTACTTC. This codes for CASSQDAQTQYF.

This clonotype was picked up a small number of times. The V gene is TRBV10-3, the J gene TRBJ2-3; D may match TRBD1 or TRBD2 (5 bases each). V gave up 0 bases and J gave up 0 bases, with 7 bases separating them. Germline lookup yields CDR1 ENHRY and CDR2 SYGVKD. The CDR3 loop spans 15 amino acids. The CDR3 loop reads CAISESWDSTDTQYF. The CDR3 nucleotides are TGTGCCATCAGTGAGTCCTGGGACAGCACAGATACGCAGTATTTT.

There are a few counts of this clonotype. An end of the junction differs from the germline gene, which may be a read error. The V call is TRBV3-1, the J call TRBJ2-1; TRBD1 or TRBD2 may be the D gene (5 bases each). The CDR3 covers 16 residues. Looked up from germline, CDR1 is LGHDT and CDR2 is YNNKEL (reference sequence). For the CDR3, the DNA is TGTGCCAGCACCCAAAGCACGGTTTGGGGGTGGAATGAGCAGTTCTTC. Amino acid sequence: CASTQSTVWGWNEQFF.

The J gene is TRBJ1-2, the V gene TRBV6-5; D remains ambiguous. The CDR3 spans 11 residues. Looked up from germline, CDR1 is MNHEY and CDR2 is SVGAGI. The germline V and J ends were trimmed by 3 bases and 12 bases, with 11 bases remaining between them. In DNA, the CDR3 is TGTGCCAGCAGTTATCCAGGTCCCAACACCTTC. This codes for CASSYPGPNTF.

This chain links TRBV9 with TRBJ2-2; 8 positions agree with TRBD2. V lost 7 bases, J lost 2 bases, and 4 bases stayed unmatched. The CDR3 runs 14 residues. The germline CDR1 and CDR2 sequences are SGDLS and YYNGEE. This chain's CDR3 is CASRTSLNTGELFF. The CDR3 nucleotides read TGTGCCAGCCGGACTAGCTTAAACACCGGGGAGCTGTTTTTT.

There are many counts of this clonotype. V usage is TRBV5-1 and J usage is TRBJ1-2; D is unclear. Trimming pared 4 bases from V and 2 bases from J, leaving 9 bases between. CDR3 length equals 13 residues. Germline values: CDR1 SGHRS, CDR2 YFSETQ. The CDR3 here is CASSDQINYGYTF. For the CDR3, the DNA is TGCGCCAGCAGCGATCAGATAAACTATGGCTACACCTTC.